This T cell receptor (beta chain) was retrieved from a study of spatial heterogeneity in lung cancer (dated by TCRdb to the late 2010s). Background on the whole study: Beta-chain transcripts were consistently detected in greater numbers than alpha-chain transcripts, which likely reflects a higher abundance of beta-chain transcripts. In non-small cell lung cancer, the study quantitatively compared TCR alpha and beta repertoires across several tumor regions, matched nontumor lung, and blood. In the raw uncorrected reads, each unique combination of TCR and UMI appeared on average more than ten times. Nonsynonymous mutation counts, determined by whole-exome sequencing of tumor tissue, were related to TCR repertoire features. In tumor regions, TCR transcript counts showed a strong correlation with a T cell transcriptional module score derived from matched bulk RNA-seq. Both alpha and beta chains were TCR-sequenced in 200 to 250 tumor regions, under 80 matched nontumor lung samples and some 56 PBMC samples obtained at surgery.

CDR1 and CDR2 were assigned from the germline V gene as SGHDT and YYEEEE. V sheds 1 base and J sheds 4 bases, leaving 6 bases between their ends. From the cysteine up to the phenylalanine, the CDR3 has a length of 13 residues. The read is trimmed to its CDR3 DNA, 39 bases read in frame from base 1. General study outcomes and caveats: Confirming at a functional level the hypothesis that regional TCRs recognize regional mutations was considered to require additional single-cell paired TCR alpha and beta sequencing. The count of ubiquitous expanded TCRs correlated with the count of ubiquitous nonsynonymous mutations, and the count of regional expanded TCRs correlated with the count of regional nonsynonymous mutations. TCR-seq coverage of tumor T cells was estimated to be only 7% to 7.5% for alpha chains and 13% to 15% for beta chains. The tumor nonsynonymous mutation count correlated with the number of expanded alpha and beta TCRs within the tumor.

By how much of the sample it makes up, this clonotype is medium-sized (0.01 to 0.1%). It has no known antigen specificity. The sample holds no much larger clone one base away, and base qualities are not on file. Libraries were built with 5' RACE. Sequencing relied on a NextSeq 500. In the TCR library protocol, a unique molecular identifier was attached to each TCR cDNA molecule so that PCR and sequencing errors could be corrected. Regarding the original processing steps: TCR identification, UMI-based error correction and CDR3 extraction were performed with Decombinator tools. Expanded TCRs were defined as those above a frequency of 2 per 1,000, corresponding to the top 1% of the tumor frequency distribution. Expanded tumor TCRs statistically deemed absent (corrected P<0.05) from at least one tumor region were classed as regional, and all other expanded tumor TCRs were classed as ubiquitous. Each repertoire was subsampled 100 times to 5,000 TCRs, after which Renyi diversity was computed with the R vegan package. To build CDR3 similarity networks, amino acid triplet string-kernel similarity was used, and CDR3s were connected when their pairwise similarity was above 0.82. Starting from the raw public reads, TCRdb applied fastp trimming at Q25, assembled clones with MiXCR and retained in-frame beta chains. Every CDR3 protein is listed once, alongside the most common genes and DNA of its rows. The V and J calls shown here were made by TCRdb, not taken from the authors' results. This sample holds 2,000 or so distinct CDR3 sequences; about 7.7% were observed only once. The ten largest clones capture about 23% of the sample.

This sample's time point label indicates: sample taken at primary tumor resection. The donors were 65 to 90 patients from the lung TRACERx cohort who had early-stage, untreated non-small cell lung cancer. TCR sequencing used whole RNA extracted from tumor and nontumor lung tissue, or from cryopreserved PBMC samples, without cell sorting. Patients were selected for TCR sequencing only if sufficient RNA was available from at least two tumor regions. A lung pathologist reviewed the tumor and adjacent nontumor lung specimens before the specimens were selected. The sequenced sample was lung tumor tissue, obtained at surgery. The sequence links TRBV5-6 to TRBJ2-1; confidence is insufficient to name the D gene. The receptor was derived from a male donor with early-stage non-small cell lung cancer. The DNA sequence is TGTGCCAGCAGCTTGTACGATTACAATGAGCAGTTCTTC. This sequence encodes CASSLYDYNEQFF. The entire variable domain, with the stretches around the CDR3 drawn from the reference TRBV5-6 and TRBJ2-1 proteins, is DAGVTQSPTHLIKTRGQQVTLRCSPKSGHDTVSWYQQALGQGPQFIFQYYEEEERQRGNFPDRFSGHQFPNYSSELNVNALLLGDSALYLCASSLYDYNEQFFGPGTRLTVL.